The 19 T cell receptor beta chains presented below share a single source sample, sequenced in a study of blood T cell repertoires in COVID-19. The data were produced by immunoSEQ multiplex PCR, yet TCRdb's version contains in-frame clones alone and is incomplete. The sample lists 79,000 or so clones, about 90% seen once, with over 0.95% in the top ten. Sequences were obtained from peripheral blood. The receptors were sampled from a human donor in a cohort sampled during active COVID-19.

The V and J genes are TRBV18 and TRBJ2-1; 15 nucleotides align to TRBD2. This CDR3 has 16 residues. With V trimmed by 5 bases and J by 8 bases, 7 bases remained unmatched. The germline gives CDR1 KGHSH, CDR2 LQKENI. The CDR3 loop is CASSVGLAGGGDEQFF. In DNA form, the CDR3 reads TGTGCCAGCTCAGTGGGACTAGCGGGAGGAGGAGATGAGCAGTTCTTC.

Concerning this clone itself: At one end, the junction sequence differs from germline, possibly due to a read error. The rearrangement uses TRBV12-3 or TRBV12-4 and TRBJ2-7, with 9 bases identical to TRBD1. The CDR3 has 13 residues. The CDR3 bases are TGTGCCAGCCGTTTGGGGGGGACAGGGAAGCAGTACTTC. This codes for CASRLGGTGKQYF.

The rearrangement joins TRBV7-9 to TRBJ2-1; 8 bases line up with TRBD2. The germline CDR1 and CDR2 sequences are SEHNR and FQNEAQ (reference sequence). The length of the CDR3 is 16 residues. V trimming: 5 bases; J trimming: 9 bases; junction bases outside the gene matches: 15. CDR3 DNA: TGTGCCAGCAGCCCCCCGGGACTAGGAATTGACGGTGAGCAGTTCTTC. Translated, it gives CASSPPGLGIDGEQFF.

The chain couples TRBV2 to TRBJ2-7; a possible D gene is TRBD1 (6 bases). Trimming left V 6 bases short and J 4 bases short, with 13 bases between. Germline CDR1 is SNHLY and CDR2 is FYNNEI. This CDR3 is built from 13 residues. The CDR3 spells CASSVTGSYEQYF. The CDR3 nucleotides read TGTGCCAGCAGCGTCACAGGGAGTTACGAGCAGTACTTC.

The genes are TRBV7-9 and TRBJ2-1, with TRBD2 identical over 11 bases. Germline CDR1 reads SEHNR; CDR2 reads FQNEAQ (reference sequence). The CDR3 consists of 16 residues. V shed 2 bases and J 4 bases; nucleotides not matched to a gene: 4. The CDR3 reads CASSLQASGGYNEQFF. CDR3 coding DNA: TGTGCCAGCAGCTTACAAGCTAGCGGGGGGTACAATGAGCAGTTCTTC.

The chain couples TRBV21-1 to TRBJ2-6; TRBD2, the D gene given by the table, was not confirmed from the DNA. TRBV21-1 is labeled a pseudogene. The CDR3 consists of 19 residues. CDR3 in DNA: TGTGCCACCAAAATAAAAGAAGGGAGATTGCCCTCTGGGGCCAACGTCCTGACTTTC. Protein sequence: CATKIKEGRLPSGANVLTF.

The J gene is TRBJ1-6, the V gene TRBV10-1; 10 bases line up with TRBD1. CDR1 is WNHNN, CDR2 SYGVQD, per germline (reference sequence). The CDR3 loop spans 13 amino acids. J was trimmed by 11 bases and V by 6 bases; bases with no gene match: 4. The DNA of the CDR3 is TGCGCCAGCAGCGGACAGGGGGGAACACCCCTCCACTTT. Translating it yields CASSGQGGTPLHF.

The chain carries TRBV11-2 and TRBJ2-3, with 13 bases lining up with TRBD2. Germline V gene sequence: CDR1 SGHAT, CDR2 FQNNGV. Trimming cost V 5 bases and J 2 bases; bases outside gene matches: 7. This CDR3 contains 17 residues. CDR3 residues: CASSRRLAGGFTDTQYF. The CDR3 DNA reads as TGTGCCAGCAGCCGAAGACTAGCGGGAGGCTTCACAGATACGCAGTATTTT.

This clone was detected only a few times. V usage is TRBV4-1 and J usage is TRBJ2-7; the D gene is possibly TRBD1 (5 bases). V dropped 3 bases and J dropped 4 bases, with 7 bases sitting between them. CDR1 MGHRA and CDR2 YSYEKL come from the germline V gene. The CDR3 spans 12 residues. The CDR3 DNA reads TGCGCCAGCAGCCACCAGGGTTACGAGCAGTACTTC. Its translation: CASSHQGYEQYF.

The V call is TRBV3-1 (or the pseudogene TRBV3-2), the J call TRBJ1-1, with TRBD1 matching over 7 bases. Germline V CDR1 and CDR2: LGHDT, YNNKEL (reference sequence). The CDR3 is 15 amino acids. J gave up 6 bases and V 4 bases, and 11 bases lay outside the gene matches. CDR3 sequence: CASSPSGQGGAEAFF. As DNA, the CDR3 is TGTGCCAGCAGCCCCTCCGGGCAGGGGGGTGCTGAAGCTTTCTTT.

The chain carries TRBV5-4 and TRBJ1-6; tentative D call: TRBD1 (5 bases). The germline V gene encodes CDR1 SGHNT and CDR2 YYREEE (reference sequence). The CDR3 contains 16 residues. V lost 3 bases, J lost 7 bases, and 17 bases lay in between. The CDR3, as DNA: TGTGCCAGCAGCTCGATGGGCGGGGGATCCAATTCACCCCTCCACTTT. This sequence encodes CASSSMGGGSNSPLHF.

The chain couples TRBV19 to TRBJ2-2, with D possibly matching TRBD1 (7 bases). This CDR3 has 15 amino acids. The germline CDR1 and CDR2 sequences are LNHDA and SQIVND (reference sequence). V was trimmed by 4 bases and J by 6 bases, leaving 15 bases between them. Here the CDR3 reads CASSTDRSGAGELFF. The CDR3 nucleotides are TGTGCCAGTAGTACGGACAGGTCGGGAGCCGGGGAGCTGTTTTTT.

The chain uses TRBV4-1 and TRBJ2-6, with 7 bases lining up with TRBD1. Germline CDR1 is MGHRA and CDR2 is YSYEKL. This CDR3 region has 19 residues. J gave up 0 bases and V 0 bases, and 8 bases lay outside the gene matches. The CDR3 coding sequence is TGCGCCAGCAGCCAAGATCTAGGACAGGACACCTCTGGGGCCAACGTCCTGACTTTC. Protein: CASSQDLGQDTSGANVLTF.

Only one count was recorded for this clone. V gene TRBV9 combines with J gene TRBJ2-3, with TRBD1 identical over 7 bases. Germline assignment: CDR1 SGDLS and CDR2 YYNGEE. CDR3 length: 15 residues. The trim removed 0 bases at V and 2 bases at J, leaving 3 bases unmatched. The CDR3: CASSVGGGLTDTQYF. CDR3 DNA: TGTGCCAGCAGCGTAGGAGGGGGCCTCACAGATACGCAGTATTTT.

The CDR3 reads CASSWTDAYEQYF. In DNA, the CDR3 is TGTGCCAGCAGTTGGACAGATGCCTACGAGCAGTACTTC. The chain couples TRBV12-3 or TRBV12-4 to TRBJ2-7; D possibly corresponds to TRBD1 (6 bases). The CDR3 extends over 13 amino acids. V was clipped by 4 bases and J by 2 bases, with 9 bases between them.

The chain joins TRBV28 to TRBJ1-1; TRBD1 might be the D (5 bases). CDR1 is MDHEN, CDR2 SYDVKM, per germline. The V end lost 5 bases, the J end lost 5 bases, and 15 bases lay between the germline ends. The CDR3 length is 14 residues. In nucleotides, the CDR3 is TGTGCCAGCAGTCCCCAACAAAGGGGAACTGAAGCTTTCTTT. Protein product: CASSPQQRGTEAFF. The full variable domain, with the rest looked up from reference TRBV28 and TRBJ1-1, is DVKVTQSSRYLVKRTGEKVFLECVQDMDHENMFWYRQDPGLGLRLIYFSYDVKMKEKGDIPEGYSVSREKKERFSLILESASTNQTSMYLCASSPQQRGTEAFFGQGTRLTVV.

The chain is built from TRBV29-1 and TRBJ2-7; 9 bases agree with TRBD1. This CDR3 has 13 residues. Trimming removed 1 base from V and 2 bases from J; junction bases left unmatched: 0. Germline assignment: CDR1 SQVTM and CDR2 ANQGSEA. CDR3 DNA: TGCAGCGTTGAAGGACAGGGGGCCTACGAGCAGTACTTC. Its protein is CSVEGQGAYEQYF.

The chain couples TRBV2 to TRBJ2-2, with 8 bases fitting TRBD2. The CDR3 spans 14 residues. Trimming at V came to 8 bases and at J to 2 bases, leaving 4 bases not matched to a gene. The germline V gene has CDR1 SNHLY and CDR2 FYNNEI. The CDR3 nucleotides read TGTGCCAGCGGGCGGGAGGCCAACACCGGGGAGCTGTTTTTT. This gives the protein CASGREANTGELFF.

V is TRBV13 and J is TRBJ2-7, with a tentative D call TRBD1 (5 bases). V was clipped by 2 bases and J by 5 bases, with 13 bases between them. The CDR3 is 14 amino acids. Germline V CDR1 and CDR2: PRHDT, FYEKMQ (reference sequence). CDR3 nucleotide sequence: TGTGCCAGCAGCTTACAGTGGGGCAGCAACGAGCAGTACTTC. This sequence encodes CASSLQWGSNEQYF.